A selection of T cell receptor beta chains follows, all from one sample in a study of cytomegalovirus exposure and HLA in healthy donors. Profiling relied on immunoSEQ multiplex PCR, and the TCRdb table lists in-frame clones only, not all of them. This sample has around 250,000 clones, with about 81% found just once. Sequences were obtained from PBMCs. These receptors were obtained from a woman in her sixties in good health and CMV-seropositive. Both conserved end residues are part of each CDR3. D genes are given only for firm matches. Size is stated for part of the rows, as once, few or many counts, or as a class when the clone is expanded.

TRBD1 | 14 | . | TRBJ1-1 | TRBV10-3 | CAITATGGITEAFF | TGTGCCATCACCGCGACAGGGGGCATCACTGAAGCTTTCTTT
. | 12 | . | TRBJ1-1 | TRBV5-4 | CASSPDSRGAFF | TGTGCCAGCAGCCCGGACAGCCGGGGAGCTTTCTTT
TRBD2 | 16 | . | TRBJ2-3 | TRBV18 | CASSQTSGRRTDTQYF | TGTGCCAGCTCACAAACTAGCGGGAGGAGGACAGATACGCAGTATTTT
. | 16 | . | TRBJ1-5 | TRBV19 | CASTRTDPLGNQPQHF | TGTGCCAGTACGAGGACAGATCCATTAGGCAATCAGCCCCAGCATTTT
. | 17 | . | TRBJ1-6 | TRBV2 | CASRPSTGPVYNSPLHF | TGTGCCAGCAGGCCCAGTACAGGTCCAGTTTATAATTCACCCCTCCACTTT
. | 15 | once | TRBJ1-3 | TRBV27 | CASMFSYSSGNTIYF | TGTGCCAGCATGTTCAGTTATTCCTCTGGAAACACCATATATTTT
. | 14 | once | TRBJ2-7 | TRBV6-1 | CASSEFEQAYEQYF | TGTGCCAGCAGTGAATTTGAACAGGCCTACGAGCAGTACTTC
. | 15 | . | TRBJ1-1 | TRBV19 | CASIKPGHANTEAFF | TGTGCCAGTATAAAGCCGGGACACGCGAACACTGAAGCTTTCTTT
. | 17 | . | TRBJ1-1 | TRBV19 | CASSAAEDRFLNTEAFF | TGTGCCAGTAGTGCTGCCGAGGACAGATTTCTGAACACTGAAGCTTTCTTT
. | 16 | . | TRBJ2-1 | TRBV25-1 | CASSEYMPGSGIEQFF | TGTGCCAGCAGTGAATATATGCCCGGGTCGGGAATTGAGCAGTTCTTC
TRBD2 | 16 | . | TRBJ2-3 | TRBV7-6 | CASSLEVAGGQNTQYF | TGTGCCAGCAGCTTAGAGGTCGCGGGAGGGCAAAATACGCAGTATTTT
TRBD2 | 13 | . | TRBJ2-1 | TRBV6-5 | CATTSGLYNEQFF | TGTGCCACGACTAGCGGGTTATACAATGAGCAGTTCTTC
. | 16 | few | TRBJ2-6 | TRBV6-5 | CASSYSGGPGANVLTF | TGTGCCAGCAGTTACTCGGGGGGTCCCGGGGCCAACGTCCTGACTTTC
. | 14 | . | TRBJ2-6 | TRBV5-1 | CASSTTSGANVLTF | TGCGCCAGCAGCACAACCTCTGGGGCCAACGTCCTGACTTTC
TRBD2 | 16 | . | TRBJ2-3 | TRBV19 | CASSIGGSIGTDTQYF | TGTGCCAGTAGTATCGGGGGGTCGATCGGCACAGATACGCAGTATTTT
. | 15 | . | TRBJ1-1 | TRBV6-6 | CASSSTRSGSTEAFF | TGTGCCAGCAGTTCCACAAGGTCCGGGAGCACTGAAGCTTTCTTT
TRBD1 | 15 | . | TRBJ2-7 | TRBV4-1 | CASSQDPGQGYEQYF | TGCGCCAGCAGCCAAGACCCGGGACAGGGCTACGAGCAGTACTTC
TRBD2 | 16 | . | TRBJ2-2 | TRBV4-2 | CASSHITGGDTGELFF | TGTGCCAGCAGCCATATCACCGGGGGGGACACCGGGGAGCTGTTTTTT
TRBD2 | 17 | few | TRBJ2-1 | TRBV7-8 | CASSSGPGLAGDNEQFF | TGTGCCAGCAGCTCGGGGCCAGGACTAGCGGGAGACAATGAGCAGTTCTTC
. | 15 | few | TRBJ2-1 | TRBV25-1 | CASRRAGLGYNEQFF | TGTGCCAGCCGGAGAGCTGGATTGGGCTACAATGAGCAGTTCTTC
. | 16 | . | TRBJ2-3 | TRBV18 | CASSPPGVGPTDTQYF | TGTGCCAGCTCACCACCTGGGGTGGGGCCCACAGATACGCAGTATTTT
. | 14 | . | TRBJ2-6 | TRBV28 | CAALQGSGANVLTF | TGTGCCGCGCTTCAGGGCTCTGGGGCCAACGTCCTGACTTTC
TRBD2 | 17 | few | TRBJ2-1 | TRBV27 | CASSPGTSGSSYNEQFF | TGTGCCAGCAGTCCCGGGACTAGCGGGAGCTCCTACAATGAGCAGTTCTTC
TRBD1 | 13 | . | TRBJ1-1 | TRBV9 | CASSVEQGAEAFF | TGTGCCAGCAGCGTAGAACAGGGGGCTGAAGCTTTCTTT
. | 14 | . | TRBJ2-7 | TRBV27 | CASRPPGVGGEQYF | TGTGCCAGTCGGCCCCCGGGGGTAGGTGGGGAGCAGTACTTC
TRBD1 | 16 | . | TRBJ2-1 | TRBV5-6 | CASSRQWTGGTNEQFF | TGTGCCAGCAGCCGACAATGGACAGGGGGGACCAATGAGCAGTTCTTC
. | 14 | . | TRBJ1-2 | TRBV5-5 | CASSFVGGRDGYTF | TGTGCCAGCAGCTTCGTGGGGGGTAGGGATGGCTACACCTTC
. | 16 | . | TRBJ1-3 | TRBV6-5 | CASSYHSPSSGNTIYF | TGTGCCAGCAGTTACCACAGTCCGAGCTCTGGAAACACCATATATTTT
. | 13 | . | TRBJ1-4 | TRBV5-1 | CASSLLQNEKLFF | TGCGCCAGCAGCTTGTTACAGAATGAAAAACTGTTTTTT
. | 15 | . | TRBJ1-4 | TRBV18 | CASSPSRNSNEKLFF | TGTGCCAGCTCACCTTCCCGTAACTCTAATGAAAAACTGTTTTTT
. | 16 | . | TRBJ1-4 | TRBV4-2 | CASSPSVGRANEKLFF | TGTGCCAGCAGCCCAAGCGTGGGCAGGGCTAATGAAAAACTGTTTTTT
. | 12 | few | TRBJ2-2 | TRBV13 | CASSYAAGELFF | TGTGCCAGCAGCTATGCAGCCGGGGAGCTGTTTTTT
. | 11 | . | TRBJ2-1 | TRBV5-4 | CASSRSGKQFF | TGTGCCAGCAGTCGTAGCGGAAAGCAGTTCTTC
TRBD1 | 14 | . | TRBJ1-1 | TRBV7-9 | CASSPGQVRTEAFF | TGTGCCAGCAGCCCCGGACAGGTTCGGACTGAAGCTTTCTTT
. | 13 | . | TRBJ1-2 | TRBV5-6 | CASSLIGGDGYTF | TGTGCCAGCAGCTTGATCGGGGGAGATGGCTACACCTTC
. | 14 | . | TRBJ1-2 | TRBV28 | CASKGQQFNYGYTF | TGTGCCAGCAAAGGACAGCAGTTTAACTATGGCTACACCTTC
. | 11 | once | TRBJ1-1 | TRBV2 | CASGRTDEAFF | TGTGCCAGCGGACGGACAGATGAAGCTTTCTTT
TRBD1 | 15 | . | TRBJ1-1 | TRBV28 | CASSFPTGGSTEAFF | TGTGCCAGCAGTTTCCCCACAGGGGGAAGCACTGAAGCTTTCTTT
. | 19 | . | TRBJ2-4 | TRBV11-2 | CASSLDGGAGGQGGNIQYF | TGTGCCAGCAGCCTAGACGGCGGTGCGGGGGGACAGGGTGGCAACATTCAGTACTTC
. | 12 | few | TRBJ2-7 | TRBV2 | CASSENAYEQYF | TGTGCCAGCAGTGAAAATGCGTACGAGCAGTACTTC
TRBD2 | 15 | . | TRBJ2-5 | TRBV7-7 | CASSLGAGYQETQYF | TGTGCTAGCAGCTTAGGAGCGGGGTACCAAGAGACCCAGTACTTC
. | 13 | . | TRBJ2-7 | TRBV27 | CASSFVGPSLQYF | TGTGCCAGCAGTTTTGTGGGGCCATCTCTACAGTACTTC
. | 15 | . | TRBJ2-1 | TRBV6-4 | CASSVEGVPHNEQFF | TGTGCCAGCAGTGTAGAGGGAGTGCCCCACAATGAGCAGTTCTTC
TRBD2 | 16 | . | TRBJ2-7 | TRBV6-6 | CASSPGLAGASYEQYF | TGTGCCAGCAGTCCGGGACTAGCGGGAGCCTCCTACGAGCAGTACTTC
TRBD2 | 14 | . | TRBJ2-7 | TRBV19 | CASSSERGSYEQYF | TGTGCCAGTAGTTCTGAGCGGGGTTCCTACGAGCAGTACTTC
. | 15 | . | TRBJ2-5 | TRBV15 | CATSEGGRHPKTQYF | TGTGCCACCAGCGAGGGGGGGAGGCATCCAAAGACCCAGTACTTC
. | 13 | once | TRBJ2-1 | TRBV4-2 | CASSQDNNNEQFF | TGTGCCAGCAGCCAAGATAACAACAATGAGCAGTTCTTC
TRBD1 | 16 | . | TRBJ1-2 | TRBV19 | CASSPRDRVVSYGYTF | TGTGCCAGTAGTCCCCGGGACAGGGTGGTTAGCTATGGCTACACCTTC
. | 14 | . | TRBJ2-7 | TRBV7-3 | CASSQSGQRYEQYF | TGTGCCAGCAGCCAATCGGGACAACGCTACGAGCAGTACTTC
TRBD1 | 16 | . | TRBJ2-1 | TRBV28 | CASSVTGTGVDNEQFF | TGTGCCAGCAGTGTTACCGGGACAGGGGTAGACAATGAGCAGTTCTTC
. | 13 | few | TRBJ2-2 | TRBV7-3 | CASSFGSEGELFF | TGTGCCAGCAGCTTCGGTTCTGAGGGGGAGCTGTTTTTT
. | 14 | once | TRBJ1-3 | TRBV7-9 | CASSPRDSGNTIYF | TGTGCCAGCAGCCCCCGGGACTCTGGAAACACCATATATTTT
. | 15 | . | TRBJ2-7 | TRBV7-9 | CASSYSTGRSYEQYF | TGTGCCAGCAGCTATTCGACAGGGAGGTCCTACGAGCAGTACTTC